The source of this TCR beta chain is a study of shared clonotypes between healthy human individuals. In the study overall: Those who served as donors were a couple of women and a few men between the ages of 18 and 49. Used for every donor were three CD4 naive, three CD4 memory, two CD8 naive and one CD8 memory plate. Study results and limitations: Generation probability values for non-shared clonotypes were lower than those for clonotypes shared by all four donors.

Assay used: immunoSEQ multiplex PCR; TCRdb lists only in-frame clones, some missing. Of some 2 million clones listed, approximately 95% were seen once; the top ten hold roughly 0.13%. In germline, CDR1 is LNHDA, CDR2 SQIVND (reference sequence). V was trimmed by 9 bases and J by 8 bases, leaving 16 bases between them. The CDR3 loop spans 13 amino acids. To note about this clone: As yet, its antigen is unknown.

This sequence originates from a man younger than 30 in good health. Specimen: naive CD4+ T cells sorted from blood. Subset given: CD45RA+ positively selected. The chain recombines TRBV19 with TRBJ2-2; weak D call: TRBD1 (6 bases). In nucleotides, the CDR3 is TGTGCCAGCTCAAATGGGGGCTTAGGGGAGCTGTTTTTT. Translated: CASSNGGLGELFF.